This TCR beta chain was obtained from a study of PD-1 blockade in classical Hodgkin lymphoma. Some clones are missing from TCRdb's copy, which holds only in-frame ones; the method was immunoSEQ multiplex PCR. The repertoire holds approximately 17,000 clones, more than 80% seen once, with 6.9% in the top ten. Indicated time point: newly diagnosed, previously untreated cHL patient sample. V shed 0 bases and J 7 bases; nucleotides not matched to a gene: 10. This CDR3 has 15 amino acids. Germline V lookup: CDR1 SGHRS, CDR2 YFSETQ. The clonotype comes from a human donor with classical Hodgkin lymphoma. The sequenced material came from peripheral blood mononuclear cells (PBMCs). J is TRBJ2-7 and V is TRBV5-1, with 7 bases matching TRBD2. The CDR3 loop is CASSLAVGGPGEQYF. Written as DNA, the CDR3 is TGCGCCAGCAGCTTGGCCGTGGGAGGGCCGGGGGAGCAGTACTTC.